A single T cell receptor (beta chain) is shown here with its context. TCRdb reanalysed the 5' RACE reads using MiXCR and keeps one entry per CDR3 protein. The sample contains more than 80,000 distinct CDR3 sequences, about 12% of which appear only once. Regarding time point: sample taken at primary tumor resection. CDR1 is SGHTA, CDR2 FQGNSA, per germline. The CDR3 totals 17 residues. V lost 6 bases, J lost 6 bases, and 14 bases stayed unmatched. The data were obtained in a study of spatial heterogeneity in lung cancer. The specimen was PBMCs, collected at surgery. The receptor was derived from a male donor with early-stage non-small cell lung cancer. The chain recombines TRBV7-2 with TRBJ2-2; 9 positions match TRBD1. Here the CDR3 DNA reads TGTGCCAGCAGGGTTGCTGGAGGGACAGGGTTTCCCGGGGAGCTGTTTTTT. It codes for CASRVAGGTGFPGELFF.